This record looks at one T cell receptor beta chain sequence and its context. Its antigen remains unidentified. The data were taken from a study of cytomegalovirus exposure and HLA in healthy donors. Overall study findings and caveats: It was reported that the classifier diagnosed cytomegalovirus status with high specificity and sensitivity in both the original and validation cohorts. TCR beta chains associated with HLA were, in a later analysis, more clonally expanded than equally common others.

60 Vbeta and 13 Jbeta primers were used in PCR. Measured with immunoSEQ multiplex PCR; TCRdb has only the in-frame clones, and not every one. Here the sample spans about 220,000 clones, about 81% being singletons. Per the germline V gene, CDR1 is SGHNT and CDR2 is YYREEE (reference sequence). The CDR3 consists of 14 residues. The junction had 4 bases not matched to a gene; V was cut back by 4 bases and J by 6 bases. The sequenced sample consisted of PBMCs. This TCR derives from a man aged 35 to 55 in good health and CMV-seropositive. V and J are TRBV5-4 and TRBJ2-4; 10 bases agree with TRBD1. The CDR3 spells CASSARDRGNIQYF. The CDR3 coding sequence is TGTGCCAGCAGCGCGCGGGACAGGGGAAACATTCAGTACTTC.